The clone carrying this TCR beta chain was seen many times. Its antigen is still unknown. Each CDR3 protein is one row after TCRdb ran MiXCR on the reads. This table has about a million distinct CDR3 sequences, around 32% appearing once. The source of the sample is a study of T cell repertoires in cytomegalovirus infection. The sequence came from a human donor in good health (CMV status not recorded). Some clones in this sample may be carry-over from other donors' samples. The input for sequencing was cultured CD8+ T cells from PBMCs, taken from culture after CMV antigen stimulation.

The CDR3 spells CASSPLAGLAHNYGYTF. The DNA for the CDR3 is TGTGCCAGCAGCCCACTGGCGGGGTTAGCTCATAACTATGGCTACACCTTC. This rearrangement joins TRBV7-6 to TRBJ1-2; D not certain. Germline V gene sequence: CDR1 SGHVS, CDR2 FNYEAQ. This CDR3 is 17 amino acids long. V lost 5 bases to trimming and J lost 1 base, with 20 bases between them. Drawing the rest from reference TRBV7-6 and TRBJ1-2, the complete variable domain is GAGVSQSPRYKVTKRGQDVALRCDPISGHVSLYWYRQALGQGPEFLTYFNYEAQQDKSGLPNDRFSAERPEGSISTLTIQRTEQRDSAMYRCASSPLAGLAHNYGYTFGSGTRLTVV.